This T cell receptor beta chain was found in a study of cytomegalovirus exposure and HLA in healthy donors. Concerning this clone itself: Antigen unknown.

Study conclusions and caveats: The authors confirmed in vitro that a few CMV-associated chains were specific for CMV antigens. A later analysis found common viral pathogens apparently linked to several of the most significant clusters.

The CDR3 totals 17 residues. Germline lookup yields CDR1 LNHDA and CDR2 SQIVND (reference sequence). Trimming took off 4 bases at V and 2 bases at J, with 21 bases between the two ends. Both 60 Vbeta primers and 13 Jbeta primers went into the PCR. This table comes from immunoSEQ multiplex PCR, and its TCRdb copy is limited to in-frame clones, with some not included. This table holds 140,000 to 150,000 clones, 60% to 80% found once. Sequencing input: PBMCs. The chain is built from TRBV19 and TRBJ2-7; possibly TRBD2 for D (6 bases). The origin of this receptor is a male donor in good health and CMV-seronegative. The DNA for the CDR3 is TGTGCCAGTAGTAAGGGAGTCCGGACTACATTACCCTACGAGCAGTACTTC. Its translation is CASSKGVRTTLPYEQYF.